This T cell receptor beta chain was retrieved from a study of blood T cell repertoires in COVID-19 (dated by TCRdb to the early 2020s). Describing the broader study: Samples from collaborators originated in the United States, Italy and Spain and spanned both the acute and convalescent phases of COVID-19. The material from the prospective study consisted of cDNA or gDNA derived from T cells, B-cell-depleted T cells, or PBMCs. Deeply sampled blood TCRbeta repertoires from subjects exposed to, actively infected with, or recovered from COVID-19 were included in the dataset. The repertoires were released in a freely available public database meant as a resource for research on the immune response to SARS-CoV-2. The samples were drawn from the first 160 participants of the ongoing ImmuneRACE study and from 1,254 subjects provided by 6 global collaborators. Sample metadata almost always included a de-identified subject ID, COVID-19 status, age in years and sex. HLA class I and class II types, where available, came from metadata supplied by the sample provider rather than from assay-based typing.

Findings and caveats that apply to the study as a whole: How much clinical and demographic metadata was included differed by source and by participant, and the metadata was provided uncurated.

The immunoSEQ Assay, a bias-controlled multiplex PCR, was used to amplify TCRbeta CDR3 regions from genomic DNA. The study's processing was this. The number of nucleated cells in each sample was estimated by amplification of reference gene primers within the assay. To quantify the absolute abundance of each unique TCRbeta CDR3 rearrangement, sequence reads were collapsed and filtered. Productive Simpson clonality was computed per sample as the square root of Simpson's diversity index over productive rearrangements. The table comes from immuneACCESS by way of TCRdb, which keeps in-frame sequences with V and J called. Part of the clones is missing from these tables; in studies checked, under half for an unresolved V gene and the rest for unknown reasons. The D gene and trimming were derived from the DNA, and the V and J assignments and clone size from that table. A total of about 190,000 clones appear in this sample, less than 80% of them only once. The leading ten clones occupy 9.5% to 15% of the sample.

The table lists this clone with a count of one. Which antigen it targets is not known. Qualities for individual bases were not recorded, and no much larger clone is one base off. Collaborating institutions collected whole blood in K2EDTA tubes following their own protocols. For TCRbeta analysis, collaborators shipped samples in one of three forms: frozen whole blood, isolated PBMCs, or DNA extracted from either of those sample types. There are 15 amino acids in the CDR3, from cysteine to phenylalanine inclusive. Just the 45-base CDR3 DNA is kept, in frame starting at base 1. Trimming costs V 4 bases and J 5 bases, and their ends lie 15 bases apart. From a lookup of the germline V gene (reference sequence), CDR1 and CDR2 are SGHKS and YYEKEE.

The sequence links TRBV5-5 to TRBJ1-4, with an unclear D gene assignment. What was sequenced was peripheral blood. The source of this sequence is a woman in her forties or fifties with acute or convalescent COVID-19. The sequence in DNA is TGTGCCAGCAGCCCCGCACCGGGTTGGAATGAAAAACTGTTTTTT. Its protein reads: CASSPAPGWNEKLFF.